This passage covers 6 T cell receptor beta chains from one sample sequenced in a study of cytomegalovirus exposure and HLA in healthy donors. Primers included in the PCR were 60 Vbeta and 13 Jbeta primers. The repertoire was sequenced with immunoSEQ multiplex PCR; TCRdb's copy has only in-frame clones and lacks some. The sample consists of roughly 88,000 clones, approximately 80% of them appearing once. Sequencing was carried out using PBMCs. The receptors stem from a man in his thirties or forties in good health and CMV-seropositive.

This chain uses TRBV2 with TRBJ1-4; weak D call: TRBD1 (6 bases). The germline V and J ends were trimmed by 9 bases and 2 bases, with 13 bases remaining between them. CDR3 length: 14 residues. Germline-derived CDR1 and CDR2 are SNHLY and FYNNEI. The CDR3 spells CASGYRVTNEKLFF. DNA of the CDR3: TGTGCCAGTGGATACAGGGTGACTAATGAAAAACTGTTTTTT.

This chain uses TRBV14 with TRBJ2-6, with 8 nucleotides matching TRBD2. In germline, CDR1 is SGHDN, CDR2 FVKESK. V gave up 8 bases and J gave up 0 bases; unmatched junction bases: 15. The CDR3 extends over 19 amino acids. The CDR3 nucleotides read TGTGCCAGCCCAACGGGGGCGGGGGGCTTATCCTCTGGGGCCAACGTCCTGACTTTC. This translates into CASPTGAGGLSSGANVLTF.

This sequence joins TRBV28 and TRBJ1-1, with unresolved D. Germline loops: CDR1 MDHEN, CDR2 SYDVKM. The CDR3 sequence is 12 residues long. V was pared by 2 bases and J by 7 bases, with 8 bases between. CDR3 in amino acids: CASSLPPGEAFF. The CDR3, as DNA: TGTGCCAGCAGTTTACCCCCCGGTGAAGCTTTCTTT.

The rearrangement joins TRBV7-9 to TRBJ2-1; 8 nucleotides match TRBD2. Germline assignment: CDR1 SEHNR and CDR2 FQNEAQ (reference sequence). The trim removed 2 bases at V and 4 bases at J, leaving 4 bases unmatched. The CDR3 spans 15 residues. The CDR3 coding sequence is TGTGCCAGCAGCTTAACCGGGACTAGATACAATGAGCAGTTCTTC. Translated: CASSLTGTRYNEQFF.

The gene calls are TRBV4-1 and TRBJ1-2; D unclear. The V end was cut by 1 base, the J end by 4 bases, with 16 bases between. The germline gives CDR1 MGHRA, CDR2 YSYEKL. The CDR3 loop spans 16 amino acids. The CDR3 DNA sequence: TGCGCCAGCAGCCAAGTTCCCCCTAGGAGGCTCTATGGCTACACCTTC. Protein product: CASSQVPPRRLYGYTF.

This clone has only a few counts. The chain has TRBV7-9 and TRBJ1-1; D is ambiguous. Trimming took 3 bases from V and 1 from J, leaving 6 bases between them. CDR1 is SEHNR, CDR2 FQNEAQ, per germline (reference sequence). The CDR3 is 13 amino acids. CDR3 region: CASSLGTNTEAFF. Written as DNA, the CDR3 is TGTGCCAGCAGCTTGGGCACGAACACTGAAGCTTTCTTT.